The clone carrying this T cell receptor beta chain was picked up a small number of times. CDR3 size: 15 residues. CDR1 MNHEY and CDR2 SVGAGI come from the germline V gene. V was cut by 7 bases and J by 8 bases, with 23 bases left in between. Data came from immunoSEQ multiplex PCR; TCRdb stores just in-frame clones and leaves some out. The sample has around 300,000 clones; around 90% are singletons. This record comes from a study of blood T cell repertoires in COVID-19. The sample comprised peripheral blood. The V gene is TRBV6-5, the J gene TRBJ1-2, with no clear D. The source of this sequence is a man aged 18 to 30 with active or convalescent COVID-19. The chain's CDR3 is CASTPPLGRKGGYTF. The CDR3 DNA follows: TGTGCCAGCACCCCCCCGCTTGGCAGGAAAGGCGGCTACACCTTC.